This T cell receptor (beta chain) was captured in a study of CD8+CD57+ T cells in acquired aplastic anemia. The J segment lost 7 bases and the V segment lost 8 bases, leaving 5 bases of the junction unmatched. CDR3 length equals 13 residues. The germline V gene has CDR1 ENHRY and CDR2 SYGVKD. CDR3 and TCR beta VDJ profiling relied on genomic DNA as the template. TCRdb re-analysed the reads in MiXCR, keeping a single row per CDR3 protein. The sample carries about 54,000 distinct CDR3 sequences, around 50% recorded once. Patients included in sequencing had previously demonstrated CD8+CD57+ cell expansion by flow cytometry.

Sequencing used sorted CD4+, CD8+, or CD8+CD57+ T cells (not recorded which) from PBMCs. The rearrangement uses TRBV10-3 and TRBJ1-6; 7 bases are a match to TRBD1. This TCR was recovered from a human donor with aplastic anemia. The CDR3 region is CAIGTELNSPLHF. The DNA for the CDR3 is TGTGCCATCGGGACAGAACTGAATTCACCCCTCCACTTT.